The 18 T cell receptor beta chains presented below share a single source sample, sequenced in a study of blood T cell repertoires in COVID-19 (dated by TCRdb to 2020 to 2022). Library preparation was by the immunoSEQ multiplex PCR assay. TCRdb stores this immuneACCESS table with in-frame sequences only. Part of the clones is absent; in the studies checked, under half of the shortfall reflects unresolved V genes, and no reason is known for the rest. In this sample the table shows roughly 32,000 clones, around 88% of which occur a single time. 20% to 30% of the sample goes to the ten largest clones. Sequencing was carried out using peripheral blood. Receptor source: a human donor in a cohort sampled during active COVID-19.

The genes are TRBV6-5 and TRBJ2-2, with D perhaps matching TRBD2 (6 bases). Germline CDR1 and CDR2: MNHEY and SVGAGI. Deletions cut 11 bases from V and 3 bases from J, with 13 bases between. The CDR3 runs 13 residues. The CDR3, as DNA: TGTGCCGCCCGGTGGGGGGACACCGGGGAGCTGTTTTTT. It specifies CAARWGDTGELFF.

The chain combines TRBV19 with TRBJ1-5, with TRBD1 matching 8 bases. After removal of 7 bases from V and 6 bases from J, the junction contained 8 bases not matched to a gene. Germline CDR1 reads LNHDA; CDR2 reads SQIVND (reference sequence). This CDR3 is 14 amino acids long. CDR3 bases: TGTGCCAGTACCCAGGACAGGGTTCCTCAGCCCCAGCATTTT. It translates to CASTQDRVPQPQHF.

The rearrangement links TRBV11-2 to TRBJ2-3; TRBD2 matches 12 bases. Germline trimming cut 1 base from V and 4 bases from J; bases unmatched to any gene: 3. CDR1 SGHAT and CDR2 FQNNGV come from the germline V gene. The CDR3 is made up of 16 amino acids. The CDR3 loop is CASSLGTSGASDTQYF. The DNA of the CDR3 is TGTGCCAGCAGCTTAGGGACTAGCGGGGCTTCAGATACGCAGTATTTT.

The chain combines TRBV27 with TRBJ1-4; D remains ambiguous. Trimming cost V 5 bases and J 4 bases, with 8 bases left between them. The CDR3 spans 13 residues. In germline, CDR1 is MNHEY, CDR2 SMNVEV (reference sequence). CDR3 sequence reads: CASSQQLNEKLFF. CDR3 nucleotide sequence: TGTGCCAGCAGTCAACAGCTTAATGAAAAACTGTTTTTT.

The rearrangement links TRBV29-1 to TRBJ1-2; D gene unclear. Trimming removed 1 base at V and 8 bases at J, with 8 bases between. Germline assignment: CDR1 SQVTM and CDR2 ANQGSEA. The CDR3 is made up of 11 amino acids. The CDR3 DNA sequence: TGCAGCGTTGAAGGGGCTTGGGGCTACACCTTC. Translated: CSVEGAWGYTF.

The chain joins TRBV18 to TRBJ2-7, with 8 bases identical to TRBD1. The V and J ends lost 3 bases and 0 bases, in that order; junction bases with no gene match: 4. Germline CDR1 is KGHSH and CDR2 is LQKENI. The CDR3 totals 15 residues. Here the CDR3 reads CASSPGTGLSYEQYF. CDR3 nucleotides: TGTGCCAGCTCACCGGGGACAGGTCTCTCCTACGAGCAGTACTTC. The variable domain in full, with the rest retrieved from reference TRBV18 and TRBJ2-7, is NAGVMQNPRHLVRRRGQEARLRCSPMKGHSHVYWYRQLPEEGLKFMVYLQKENIIDESGMPKERFSAEFPKEGPSILRIQQVVRGDSAAYFCASSPGTGLSYEQYFGPGTRLTVT.

This clone has a single count. The chain combines TRBV15 with TRBJ2-7, with TRBD2 as a possible D gene (6 bases). The germline gives CDR1 LNHNV, CDR2 YYDKDF (reference sequence). V lost 0 bases and J lost 2, with 17 bases in between. This CDR3 region has 17 residues. The CDR3 loop is CATSRDHQGLPPYEQYF. CDR3 sequence (DNA): TGTGCCACCAGCAGAGATCATCAGGGACTGCCCCCCTACGAGCAGTACTTC.

This chain links TRBV7-8 with TRBJ2-7; 8 bases agree with TRBD2. The CDR3 sequence is 14 residues long. Germline V gene lookup returns CDR1 SGHVS and CDR2 FQNEAQ. V trimming: 3 bases; J trimming: 2 bases; junction bases outside the gene matches: 3. CDR3 amino acids: CASSLAGGPYEQYF. The CDR3 bases are TGTGCCAGCAGCTTGGCGGGGGGCCCCTACGAGCAGTACTTC.

Only one count was recorded for this clone. J is TRBJ2-1 and V is TRBV2; TRBD2 agrees at 13 bases. Trimming removed 6 bases from V and 8 bases from J; junction bases left unmatched: 7. This CDR3 comprises 15 residues. Germline CDR1 SNHLY, CDR2 FYNNEI. Here the CDR3 reads CASRRLAGGDDEQFF. The CDR3 DNA follows: TGTGCCAGCAGACGACTAGCGGGGGGTGACGATGAGCAGTTCTTC.

This chain connects TRBV5-1 to TRBJ1-1; no clear D. Trimming took 5 bases from V and 6 from J, leaving 11 bases between them. Germline CDR1 and CDR2: SGHRS and YFSETQ. The CDR3 runs 12 residues. The DNA of the CDR3 is TGCGCCAGCAGAAGGGAGGGCGCTGAAGCTTTCTTT. Its translation: CASRREGAEAFF.

This sequence joins TRBV4-2 and TRBJ2-3; 8 nucleotides agree with TRBD2. CDR3 size: 17 residues. CDR1 is LGHNA and CDR2 is YNFKEQ in the germline V gene. Trimming removed 0 bases from V and 2 bases from J; junction bases left unmatched: 7. CDR3 sequence: CASSQDGAAGATDTQYF. The CDR3 nucleotides read TGTGCCAGCAGCCAAGATGGTGCAGCGGGGGCCACAGATACGCAGTATTTT.

J is TRBJ2-1 and V is TRBV3-1 (or the pseudogene TRBV3-2); 12 bases line up with TRBD2. Unmatched junction bases numbered 7, after V lost 4 bases and J lost 12 bases. Looked up from germline, CDR1 is LGHDT and CDR2 is YNNKEL (reference sequence). The CDR3 spans 14 residues. Here the CDR3 DNA reads TGTGCCAGCAGCCTGATTTCTAGCGGGGGGGCGCAGTTCTTC. It translates to CASSLISSGGAQFF.

This chain uses TRBV30 with TRBJ2-2; D perhaps matches TRBD2 (5 bases). CDR1 and CDR2 from the germline V gene are GTSNPN and SVGIG (reference sequence). The CDR3 runs 15 residues. Between the trimmed V and J ends, which lost 7 bases and 2 bases, there was a span of 17 bases. For the CDR3, the DNA is TGTGCCTCCCCCGGGGTTCAGCTAAACACCGGGGAGCTGTTTTTT. Translation: CASPGVQLNTGELFF.

This chain connects TRBV5-1 to TRBJ2-5, with 7 bases identical to TRBD2. This CDR3 has 16 amino acids. J gave up 5 bases and V 4 bases, and 14 bases lay outside the gene matches. Germline V gene data show CDR1 as SGHRS and CDR2 as YFSETQ. Here the CDR3 DNA reads TGCGCCAGCAGCCCCTTGGGGCCCCCCGGGGGGGAGACCCAGTACTTC. This sequence encodes CASSPLGPPGGETQYF.

The chain is built from TRBV9 and TRBJ1-2, with 9 nucleotides matching TRBD1. CDR3 length: 13 residues. Germline V gene sequence: CDR1 SGDLS, CDR2 YYNGEE. V was clipped by 2 bases and J by 7 bases; unmatched bases: 3. The CDR3 reads CASSVTGGSGYTF. In DNA form, the CDR3 reads TGTGCCAGCAGCGTTACAGGGGGCAGTGGCTACACCTTC.

The genes are TRBV20-1 and TRBJ1-4; no definite D call. V was trimmed by 3 bases and J by 17 bases, leaving 13 bases between them. This CDR3 region has 10 residues. The germline CDR1 and CDR2 sequences are DFQATT and SNEGSKA (reference sequence). CDR3 DNA: TGCAGTGCTAGTGGCCCGGGGTTATTTTTT. This codes for CSASGPGLFF.

V usage is TRBV19 and J usage is TRBJ1-5; 10 bases line up with TRBD1. CDR1 is LNHDA and CDR2 is SQIVND in the germline V gene (reference sequence). Losses at the gene ends were 5 bases for V and 0 bases for J; bases not matched to a gene: 16. The CDR3 sequence is 20 residues long. CDR3 in amino acids: CASSFLRDRGTFHSNQPQHF. CDR3 coding DNA: TGTGCCAGTAGTTTCCTCCGGGACAGGGGCACTTTTCATAGCAATCAGCCCCAGCATTTT.

V gene TRBV10-3 combines with J gene TRBJ2-5; 7 nucleotides align to TRBD1. Germline CDR1 and CDR2: ENHRY and SYGVKD. Trimming removed 2 bases from V and 5 bases from J; junction bases left unmatched: 5. The CDR3 has 14 amino acids. The CDR3 region has the DNA TGTGCCATCAGTGAGGGGACAGCCGGTGAGACCCAGTACTTC. It codes for CAISEGTAGETQYF.